Below are 22 T cell receptor beta chains sequenced from a single sample in a study of blood T cell repertoires in COVID-19. Data came from immunoSEQ multiplex PCR; TCRdb stores just in-frame clones and leaves some out. The table lists 150,000 to 200,000 clones, 70% to 90% of them singletons. Sequencing was done on a sample of PBMCs or T cells enriched from blood (not recorded which). Source of these receptors: a man in his forties who had recovered from COVID-19.

The V call is TRBV11-2, the J call TRBJ1-2, with D unresolved. Germline lookup yields CDR1 SGHAT and CDR2 FQNNGV. The CDR3 is made up of 14 amino acids. V lost 1 base, J lost 2 bases, and 8 bases lay in between. The CDR3 loop reads CASSLGGRNYGYTF. CDR3 bases: TGTGCCAGCAGCTTAGGAGGGAGGAACTATGGCTACACCTTC.

This chain links TRBV19 with TRBJ2-2; 7 bases agree with TRBD2. CDR3 size: 14 residues. The V and J ends lost 4 bases and 4 bases, in that order; junction bases with no gene match: 3. From germline, CDR1 is LNHDA and CDR2 SQIVND (reference sequence). The CDR3 sequence: CASSTGLPTGELFF. CDR3 DNA: TGTGCCAGTAGTACGGGACTACCCACCGGGGAGCTGTTTTTT.

The gene calls are TRBV27 and TRBJ1-1, with unresolved D. Trimming shortened V by 3 bases and J by 5 bases, and 25 bases separated the two germline ends. Germline V lookup: CDR1 MNHEY, CDR2 SMNVEV (reference sequence). This CDR3 contains 18 residues. The CDR3 region has the DNA TGTGCCAGCAGTTTGTCAACACCGGGAGATCCGTGGGAGACTGAAGCTTTCTTT. It encodes CASSLSTPGDPWETEAFF.

This chain uses TRBV5-1 with TRBJ2-2; D is possibly TRBD2 (6 bases). The germline V gene encodes CDR1 SGHRS and CDR2 YFSETQ. V gave up 1 base and J gave up 6 bases, with 13 bases separating them. The CDR3 runs to 15 residues. CDR3 coding DNA: TGCGCCAGCAGCTTGTCGGCAGGAGGGCCCGGGGAGCTGTTTTTT. Its translation is CASSLSAGGPGELFF.

Of note for this clone: Relative to the germline gene, one junction end is altered; a read error may explain this. The rearrangement uses TRBV28 and TRBJ2-7; 12 bases are a match to TRBD1. The CDR3 covers 15 residues. Germline V gene data show CDR1 as MDHEN and CDR2 as SYDVKM. CDR3 sequence: CASSFPGTGGIGMDF. The CDR3 DNA is TGTGCCAGCAGTTTCCCCGGGACAGGGGGCATAGGAATGGACTTC.

The chain uses TRBV6-5 and TRBJ1-1; TRBD1 matches 11 bases. This CDR3 contains 15 residues. The germline V gene encodes CDR1 MNHEY and CDR2 SVGAGI. The V gene end was trimmed by 2 bases and the J gene end by 5 bases; junction bases not matched to a gene: 4. The CDR3 spells CASSYGTGGGTEAFF. The CDR3 nucleotides are TGTGCCAGCAGTTACGGGACAGGGGGGGGTACTGAAGCTTTCTTT.

This clone showed up many times. This sequence joins TRBV9 and TRBJ1-2; 9 bases map to TRBD1. V shed 4 bases and J 8 bases; nucleotides not matched to a gene: 27. This CDR3 is built from 20 residues. Germline V CDR1 and CDR2: SGDLS, YYNGEE. This CDR3 reads CASSRQPKPGQGNAKEGYTF. The CDR3 DNA reads as TGTGCCAGCAGCCGACAGCCAAAGCCGGGACAGGGAAATGCGAAGGAGGGCTACACCTTC.

This clone was observed once. V is TRBV19 and J is TRBJ1-6, with D unresolved. Germline V gene lookup returns CDR1 LNHDA and CDR2 SQIVND (reference sequence). The CDR3 has 16 residues. The V end was cut by 0 bases, the J end by 2 bases, with 8 bases between. The CDR3 DNA is TGTGCCAGTAGTATAGATCAGGTCGCCTATAATTCACCCCTCCACTTT. Translation: CASSIDQVAYNSPLHF.

The chain is built from TRBV5-1 and TRBJ2-3, with TRBD2 matching 9 bases. The CDR3 extends over 16 amino acids. With V trimmed by 2 bases and J by 4 bases, 8 bases remained unmatched. The germline V gene encodes CDR1 SGHRS and CDR2 YFSETQ. Here the CDR3 reads CASSFLWLAGSDTQYF. The CDR3 nucleotides read TGCGCCAGCAGCTTCTTATGGCTAGCGGGGTCAGATACGCAGTATTTT. Filled out from reference TRBV5-1 and TRBJ2-3, the complete variable domain reads KAGVTQTPRYLIKTRGQQVTLSCSPISGHRSVSWYQQTPGQGLQFLFEYFSETQRNKGNFPGRFSGRQFSNSRSEMNVSTLELGDSALYLCASSFLWLAGSDTQYFGPGTRLTVL.

The chain couples TRBV19 to TRBJ1-2; 10 positions agree with TRBD1. Germline V gene sequence: CDR1 LNHDA, CDR2 SQIVND (reference sequence). CDR3 length: 14 amino acids. With 4 bases clipped from V and 8 bases from J, the junction kept 7 bases outside the gene matches. For the CDR3, the DNA is TGTGCCAGTAGTAGGCGACAGGGGGCTCAAGGCTACACCTTC. This sequence encodes CASSRRQGAQGYTF.

The chain is built from TRBV5-6 and TRBJ2-5; the D is unclear. Germline CDR1 and CDR2: SGHDT and YYEEEE. The CDR3 has 13 amino acids. With 1 base removed from V and 4 bases from J, the gap between germline ends came to 8 bases. This chain's CDR3 is CASSLWSGETQYF. The CDR3 nucleotides are TGTGCCAGCAGCTTGTGGTCGGGAGAGACCCAGTACTTC. The variable domain in full, completed from reference TRBV5-6 and TRBJ2-5, reads DAGVTQSPTHLIKTRGQQVTLRCSPKSGHDTVSWYQQALGQGPQFIFQYYEEEERQRGNFPDRFSGHQFPNYSSELNVNALLLGDSALYLCASSLWSGETQYFGPGTRLLVL.

This clone was seen a handful of times. This chain uses TRBV30 with TRBJ1-6; D is unclear. The germline gives CDR1 GTSNPN, CDR2 SVGIG (reference sequence). Trimming removed 3 bases at V and 0 bases at J, with 9 bases between. The CDR3 has 15 amino acids. The chain's CDR3 is CAWRNGSSYNSPLHF. DNA for the CDR3: TGTGCCTGGAGAAACGGGAGCTCCTATAATTCACCCCTCCACTTT.

V and J are TRBV30 and TRBJ1-2, with 7 bases identical to TRBD1. V trimming: 4 bases; J trimming: 4 bases; junction bases outside the gene matches: 6. This CDR3 contains 13 residues. Germline V gene data show CDR1 as GTSNPN and CDR2 as SVGIG (reference sequence). CDR3 nucleotide sequence: TGTGCCTGGAAGACAGGGTCTTCCTATGGCTACACCTTC. Translated, it gives CAWKTGSSYGYTF.

The chain links TRBV27 to TRBJ2-1; no clear D gene. The CDR3 is made up of 14 amino acids. Trimming stripped 10 bases from V and 0 bases from J, with 13 bases between. Per germline, CDR1 MNHEY and CDR2 SMNVEV (reference sequence). This CDR3 is CAISRSTSYNEQFF. The CDR3 DNA is TGTGCCATTTCGCGGAGTACCTCCTACAATGAGCAGTTCTTC.

J is TRBJ2-7 and V is TRBV13; weak D call: TRBD2 (5 bases). There are 14 residues in the CDR3. V was trimmed by 2 bases and J by 0 bases, leaving 8 bases between them. CDR1 PRHDT and CDR2 FYEKMQ come from the germline V gene (reference sequence). The CDR3 DNA is TGTGCCAGCAGCTTATTGGAGGCCTCCTACGAGCAGTACTTC. It is translated as CASSLLEASYEQYF.

The chain joins TRBV2 to TRBJ2-3; TRBD1 might be the D (6 bases). Germline V gives CDR1 SNHLY, CDR2 FYNNEI. The V end was cut by 5 bases, the J end by 2 bases, with 14 bases between. This CDR3 has 15 amino acids. The CDR3 bases are TGTGCCAGCAGTACCAGGGGCCTGAACACAGATACGCAGTATTTT. This codes for CASSTRGLNTDTQYF.

The V call is TRBV3-1 (or the pseudogene TRBV3-2), the J call TRBJ2-2, with D perhaps TRBD1 (5 bases). V was shortened by 0 bases and J by 3 bases, with 11 bases between the two germline ends. This CDR3 comprises 16 residues. Germline CDR1 and CDR2: LGHDT and YNNKEL (reference sequence). In DNA form, the CDR3 reads TGTGCCAGCAGCCAAGAGCGCAGGGTATACACCGGGGAGCTGTTTTTT. Translating gives CASSQERRVYTGELFF.

This rearrangement joins TRBV6-5 to TRBJ2-1; 9 bases line up with TRBD1. The trim removed 2 bases at V and 8 bases at J, leaving 7 bases unmatched. Looked up from germline, CDR1 is MNHEY and CDR2 is SVGAGI. The CDR3 length is 15 residues. The CDR3 sequence: CASSYLDRGSDEQFF. The CDR3 nucleotides are TGTGCCAGCAGTTACCTGGACAGGGGTAGCGATGAGCAGTTCTTC.

In this sample, this clone turned up many times. In nucleotides, the CDR3 is TGTGCCAGCAGCGATCGACAGTATGGCTACACCTTC. This translates into CASSDRQYGYTF. This sequence joins TRBV2 and TRBJ1-2; a possible D gene is TRBD1 (5 bases). The V and J ends lost 6 bases and 5 bases respectively, with 10 bases between them. This CDR3 region has 12 residues. Germline V CDR1 and CDR2: SNHLY, FYNNEI.

For the CDR3, the DNA is TGTGCCAGCAGGGGGGGACTAGCCACAGATACGCAGTATTTT. This gives the protein CASRGGLATDTQYF. This chain uses TRBV2 with TRBJ2-3; 9 nucleotides agree with TRBD2. This CDR3 comprises 14 residues. The V gene end was trimmed by 6 bases and the J gene end by 2 bases; junction bases not matched to a gene: 3. Germline CDR1 reads SNHLY; CDR2 reads FYNNEI.

This clone was counted a few times. The genes are TRBV5-6 and TRBJ1-2, with 7 bases matching TRBD1. CDR3 length equals 13 residues. V shed 2 bases and J 5 bases; nucleotides not matched to a gene: 3. Germline CDR1 and CDR2: SGHDT and YYEEEE. Here the CDR3 reads CASSFDREYGYTF. As DNA, the CDR3 is TGTGCCAGCAGCTTTGACAGGGAATATGGCTACACCTTC.

This clone has just a few counts. J is TRBJ1-2 and V is TRBV20-1; unclear D gene. Germline V CDR1 and CDR2: DFQATT, SNEGSKA (reference sequence). The length of the CDR3 is 14 residues. V lost 3 bases, J lost 4 bases, and 15 bases lay in between. Here the CDR3 reads CSASIRGRGYGYTF. The CDR3 region has the DNA TGCAGTGCTAGTATCCGGGGTCGAGGCTATGGCTACACCTTC.